These T cell receptor beta chains were read from a single sample in a study of T cell responses to AZD1222 COVID-19 vaccine. Assay: immunoSEQ multiplex PCR; the TCRdb copy retains only in-frame clones and omits some. The sample comprises 120,000 to 150,000 clones, roughly 89% of which are singletons, and around 6.9% rests with the top ten. The specimen was peripheral blood, collected 28 days after the second dose of the MenACWY control vaccine. All receptors come from an adult who received the MenACWY meningococcal vaccine as a control. Both conserved end residues are part of each CDR3. A D gene is named only where the DNA matches it firmly. Expanded clones are given a class, and other clones once, few, many or no size at all.

D gene: TRBD1; J gene: TRBJ1-5; clone size: NA; V gene: TRBV6-2/TRBV6-3; CDR3 protein: CASSYRQGGNQPQHF; CDR3 DNA: TGTGCCAGCAGTTATCGACAGGGGGGGAATCAGCCCCAGCATTTT
D gene: NA; J gene: TRBJ1-2; clone size: NA; V gene: TRBV27; CDR3 protein: CASSFLYTGNFYGYTF; CDR3 DNA: TGTGCCAGCAGTTTTTTGTATACAGGGAACTTCTATGGCTACACCTTC
D gene: TRBD1; J gene: TRBJ1-3; clone size: NA; V gene: TRBV3-1/TRBV3-2; CDR3 protein: CASSPEPGQPVPSGNTIYF; CDR3 DNA: TGTGCCAGCAGCCCAGAACCGGGACAGCCAGTTCCCTCTGGAAACACCATATATTTT
D gene: NA; J gene: TRBJ1-5; clone size: NA; V gene: TRBV7-2; CDR3 protein: CASSQGGAGRNQPQHF; CDR3 DNA: TGTGCCAGCAGCCAAGGTGGGGCAGGGCGCAATCAGCCCCAGCATTTT
D gene: NA; J gene: TRBJ1-2; clone size: NA; V gene: TRBV28; CDR3 protein: CASSPDVYGYTF; CDR3 DNA: TGTGCCAGCAGTCCGGACGTATATGGCTACACCTTC
D gene: NA; J gene: TRBJ2-1; clone size: NA; V gene: TRBV16; CDR3 protein: CASSQSGRTHNEQFF; CDR3 DNA: TGTGCCAGCAGCCAATCTGGTCGGACACACAATGAGCAGTTCTTC
D gene: NA; J gene: TRBJ2-7; clone size: NA; V gene: TRBV6-5; CDR3 protein: CASSYSRPLPSEQYF; CDR3 DNA: TGTGCCAGCAGTTACAGCCGGCCGCTCCCGAGCGAGCAGTACTTC
D gene: NA; J gene: TRBJ2-3; clone size: NA; V gene: TRBV11-2; CDR3 protein: CASSLDRVDYTDTQYF; CDR3 DNA: TGTGCCAGCAGCTTAGATAGGGTGGACTACACAGATACGCAGTATTTT
D gene: NA; J gene: TRBJ2-6; clone size: once; V gene: TRBV20-1; CDR3 protein: CSASRGSSGANVLTF; CDR3 DNA: TGCAGTGCTAGTAGGGGGAGCTCTGGGGCCAACGTCCTGACTTTC
D gene: NA; J gene: TRBJ1-4; clone size: NA; V gene: TRBV19; CDR3 protein: CASSITQGREKLFF; CDR3 DNA: TGTGCCAGTAGTATAACCCAGGGACGTGAAAAACTGTTTTTT
D gene: NA; J gene: TRBJ2-3; clone size: NA; V gene: TRBV7-8; CDR3 protein: CASSLGIPYSTSTDTQYF; CDR3 DNA: TGTGCCAGCAGCTTAGGGATCCCGTACTCCACTAGCACAGATACGCAGTATTTT
D gene: TRBD1; J gene: TRBJ1-2; clone size: NA; V gene: TRBV5-1; CDR3 protein: CASSLGPTGGGYTF; CDR3 DNA: TGCGCCAGCAGCTTGGGGCCCACAGGGGGCGGCTACACCTTC
D gene: NA; J gene: TRBJ1-3; clone size: NA; V gene: TRBV15; CDR3 protein: CATSFGQASGNTIYF; CDR3 DNA: TGTGCCACCAGCTTTGGACAAGCCTCTGGAAACACCATATATTTT
D gene: NA; J gene: TRBJ1-1; clone size: NA; V gene: TRBV10-3; CDR3 protein: CAISDKGWGDTEAFF; CDR3 DNA: TGTGCCATCAGTGATAAGGGTTGGGGGGACACTGAAGCTTTCTTT
D gene: TRBD2; J gene: TRBJ2-5; clone size: NA; V gene: TRBV4-3; CDR3 protein: CASSQTGGVRETQYF; CDR3 DNA: TGCGCCAGCAGCCAGACGGGGGGGGTCCGGGAGACCCAGTACTTC
D gene: TRBD2; J gene: TRBJ2-1; clone size: NA; V gene: TRBV2; CDR3 protein: CASRAGVEQFF; CDR3 DNA: TGTGCCAGCAGGGCGGGAGTGGAGCAGTTCTTC
D gene: NA; J gene: TRBJ2-1; clone size: NA; V gene: TRBV28; CDR3 protein: CASSFGGPYNEQFF; CDR3 DNA: TGTGCCAGCAGTTTCGGGGGACCCTACAATGAGCAGTTCTTC
D gene: TRBD2; J gene: TRBJ2-5; clone size: NA; V gene: TRBV5-5; CDR3 protein: CASSFGASGYQETQYF; CDR3 DNA: TGTGCCAGCAGCTTCGGGGCTAGCGGGTACCAAGAGACCCAGTACTTC
D gene: TRBD1; J gene: TRBJ2-2; clone size: NA; V gene: TRBV10-3; CDR3 protein: CAARQGNGGELFF; CDR3 DNA: TGTGCCGCGCGACAGGGGAACGGCGGGGAGCTGTTTTTT
D gene: NA; J gene: TRBJ2-7; clone size: NA; V gene: TRBV6-1; CDR3 protein: CASSDVRGEQYF; CDR3 DNA: TGTGCCAGCAGTGACGTCAGGGGCGAGCAGTACTTC
D gene: NA; J gene: TRBJ2-5; clone size: NA; V gene: TRBV27; CDR3 protein: CASSLLGSGQETQYF; CDR3 DNA: TGTGCCAGCAGTTTACTGGGGTCGGGTCAAGAGACCCAGTACTTC
D gene: NA; J gene: TRBJ2-5; clone size: NA; V gene: TRBV15; CDR3 protein: CATRETGTQETQYF; CDR3 DNA: TGTGCCACCAGGGAAACAGGGACCCAAGAGACCCAGTACTTC
D gene: NA; J gene: TRBJ1-6; clone size: NA; V gene: TRBV5-1; CDR3 protein: CASSLLTGSENSPLHF; CDR3 DNA: TGCGCCAGCAGCTTGCTTACCGGAAGCGAGAATTCACCCCTCCACTTT
D gene: NA; J gene: TRBJ1-2; clone size: NA; V gene: TRBV3-1/TRBV3-2; CDR3 protein: CASSPPWQGNYGYTF; CDR3 DNA: TGTGCCAGCAGCCCCCCGTGGCAGGGGAACTATGGCTACACCTTC
D gene: NA; J gene: TRBJ2-5; clone size: NA; V gene: TRBV3-1/TRBV3-2; CDR3 protein: CASSQERETQYF; CDR3 DNA: TGTGCCAGCAGCCAAGAGCGCGAGACCCAGTACTTC
D gene: NA; J gene: TRBJ2-7; clone size: NA; V gene: TRBV10-2; CDR3 protein: CASSERVGYEQYF; CDR3 DNA: TGCGCCAGCAGTGAGAGAGTGGGCTACGAGCAGTACTTC
D gene: NA; J gene: TRBJ2-1; clone size: NA; V gene: TRBV2; CDR3 protein: CASSELSYEQFF; CDR3 DNA: TGTGCCAGCAGTGAATTAAGTTATGAGCAGTTCTTC
D gene: NA; J gene: TRBJ1-1; clone size: NA; V gene: TRBV7-9; CDR3 protein: CASSLTDENTEAFF; CDR3 DNA: TGTGCCAGCAGCTTGACAGATGAGAACACTGAAGCTTTCTTT
D gene: NA; J gene: TRBJ2-7; clone size: NA; V gene: TRBV29-1; CDR3 protein: CSVGSVGYEQYF; CDR3 DNA: TGCAGCGTCGGCAGCGTCGGCTACGAGCAGTACTTC
D gene: TRBD2; J gene: TRBJ2-5; clone size: NA; V gene: TRBV10-3; CDR3 protein: CAISESGRGGQETQYF; CDR3 DNA: TGTGCCATCAGTGAGTCTGGGCGGGGGGGCCAAGAGACCCAGTACTTC
D gene: TRBD1; J gene: TRBJ1-5; clone size: NA; V gene: TRBV12-3/TRBV12-4; CDR3 protein: CASSRTGQQPQHF; CDR3 DNA: TGTGCCAGCAGCCGGACAGGGCAACAGCCCCAGCATTTT
D gene: NA; J gene: TRBJ2-1; clone size: NA; V gene: TRBV5-1; CDR3 protein: CASSPEGAGVNNEQFF; CDR3 DNA: TGCGCCAGCAGCCCGGAGGGGGCAGGGGTTAACAATGAGCAGTTCTTC
D gene: TRBD2; J gene: TRBJ2-2; clone size: once; V gene: TRBV7-2; CDR3 protein: CASSLLAGGVGELFF; CDR3 DNA: TGTGCCAGCAGCCTCCTAGCGGGAGGGGTCGGGGAGCTGTTTTTT
D gene: NA; J gene: TRBJ2-3; clone size: NA; V gene: TRBV5-1; CDR3 protein: CASSFRGTDTQYF; CDR3 DNA: TGCGCCAGCAGCTTCAGAGGCACAGATACGCAGTATTTT
D gene: TRBD1; J gene: TRBJ1-2; clone size: NA; V gene: TRBV5-1; CDR3 protein: CASSSRTGASGYTF; CDR3 DNA: TGCGCCAGCAGCTCACGGACAGGGGCGAGTGGCTACACCTTC
D gene: TRBD1; J gene: TRBJ1-5; clone size: NA; V gene: TRBV28; CDR3 protein: CATGQLGPNQPQHF; CDR3 DNA: TGTGCCACGGGACAGTTAGGTCCAAATCAGCCCCAGCATTTT
D gene: NA; J gene: TRBJ1-1; clone size: NA; V gene: TRBV28; CDR3 protein: CASISPLGTEAFF; CDR3 DNA: TGTGCCAGCATATCCCCTTTGGGGACTGAAGCTTTCTTT
D gene: NA; J gene: TRBJ2-3; clone size: NA; V gene: TRBV10-3; CDR3 protein: CAISELNSDTQYF; CDR3 DNA: TGTGCCATCAGTGAGTTAAACTCGGATACGCAGTATTTT
D gene: TRBD2; J gene: TRBJ2-1; clone size: NA; V gene: TRBV24-1; CDR3 protein: CATRVPREETYNEQFF; CDR3 DNA: TGTGCCACCAGGGTCCCGCGGGAGGAAACCTACAATGAGCAGTTCTTC
D gene: NA; J gene: TRBJ2-1; clone size: NA; V gene: TRBV6-1; CDR3 protein: CASSETWANLRDEQFF; CDR3 DNA: TGTGCCAGCAGTGAAACGTGGGCAAATCTTAGAGATGAGCAGTTCTTC
D gene: NA; J gene: TRBJ1-6; clone size: NA; V gene: TRBV7-2; CDR3 protein: CASTLEAGIISPLHF; CDR3 DNA: TGTGCCAGCACTCTCGAGGCAGGGATTATTTCACCCCTCCACTTT
D gene: NA; J gene: TRBJ2-2; clone size: NA; V gene: TRBV19; CDR3 protein: CASRVSGGNTGELFF; CDR3 DNA: TGTGCCAGTAGGGTCTCCGGGGGCAACACCGGGGAGCTGTTTTTT
D gene: TRBD2; J gene: TRBJ2-7; clone size: NA; V gene: TRBV18; CDR3 protein: CASSTKRESKIYEQYF; CDR3 DNA: TGTGCCAGCTCAACAAAGCGGGAGTCGAAAATTTACGAGCAGTACTTC
D gene: NA; J gene: TRBJ1-1; clone size: NA; V gene: TRBV27; CDR3 protein: CASSLNLAGAEAFF; CDR3 DNA: TGTGCCAGCAGTTTAAACTTGGCGGGGGCTGAAGCTTTCTTT
D gene: NA; J gene: TRBJ1-3; clone size: few; V gene: TRBV6-5; CDR3 protein: CASSPQGLLGNTIYF; CDR3 DNA: TGTGCCAGCAGTCCCCAGGGACTATTAGGAAACACCATATATTTT
D gene: TRBD1; J gene: TRBJ1-5; clone size: once; V gene: TRBV12-3/TRBV12-4; CDR3 protein: CASSGTGIQPQHF; CDR3 DNA: TGTGCCAGCAGCGGGACAGGGATCCAGCCCCAGCATTTT
D gene: NA; J gene: TRBJ1-2; clone size: NA; V gene: TRBV19; CDR3 protein: CASSPRTDGYTF; CDR3 DNA: TGTGCCAGTAGTCCCCGGACGGACGGCTACACCTTC
D gene: TRBD1; J gene: TRBJ2-6; clone size: NA; V gene: TRBV27; CDR3 protein: CASSLLFGTGDGANVLTF; CDR3 DNA: TGTGCCAGCAGTTTATTATTTGGGACAGGGGATGGGGCCAACGTCCTGACTTTC
D gene: NA; J gene: TRBJ2-1; clone size: once; V gene: TRBV7-2; CDR3 protein: CASSLVYGNNEQFF; CDR3 DNA: TGTGCCAGCAGCTTAGTTTATGGAAACAATGAGCAGTTCTTC
D gene: NA; J gene: TRBJ1-5; clone size: NA; V gene: TRBV28; CDR3 protein: CASSRQVSLGNQPQHF; CDR3 DNA: TGTGCCAGCAGTCGACAGGTATCGCTGGGCAATCAGCCCCAGCATTTT